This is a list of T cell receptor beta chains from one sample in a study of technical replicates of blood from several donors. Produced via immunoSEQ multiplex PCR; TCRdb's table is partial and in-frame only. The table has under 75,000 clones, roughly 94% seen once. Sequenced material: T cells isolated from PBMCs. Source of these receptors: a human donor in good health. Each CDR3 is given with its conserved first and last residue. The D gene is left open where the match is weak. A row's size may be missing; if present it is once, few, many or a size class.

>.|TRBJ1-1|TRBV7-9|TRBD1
CASSLAGQGESAFF
TGTGCCAGCAGCTTAGCGGGACAGGGGGAGTCCGCTTTCTTT
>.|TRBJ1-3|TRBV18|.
CASSPTGSGNTIYF
TGTGCCAGCTCACCAACAGGGAGTGGAAACACCATATATTTT
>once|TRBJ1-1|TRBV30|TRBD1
CAWIRTGFMNTEAFF
TGTGCCTGGATCCGGACAGGTTTTATGAACACTGAAGCTTTCTTT
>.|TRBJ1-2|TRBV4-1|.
CASSQGHYNYGYTF
TGCGCCAGCAGCCAAGGCCACTATAACTATGGCTACACCTTC
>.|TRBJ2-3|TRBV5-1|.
CASSTTGDSTDTQYF
TGCGCCAGCAGCACAACAGGGGACTCAACAGATACGCAGTATTTT
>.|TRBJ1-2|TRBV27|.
CASSLSRGGDNYGYTF
TGTGCCAGCAGTTTATCTCGGGGGGGGGACAACTATGGCTACACCTTC
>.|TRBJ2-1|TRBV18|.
CASSPPSTNEQFF
TGTGCCAGCTCACCCCCTAGCACCAATGAGCAGTTCTTC
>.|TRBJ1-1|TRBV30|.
CAWSKLTVNTEAFF
TGTGCCTGGAGCAAGCTAACCGTGAACACTGAAGCTTTCTTT
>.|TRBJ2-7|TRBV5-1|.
CASNAVEGRAYEQYF
TGCGCCAGCAATGCGGTCGAGGGTAGGGCCTACGAGCAGTACTTC
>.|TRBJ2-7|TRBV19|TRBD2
CASSISGIAYEQYF
TGTGCCAGTAGTATTAGCGGGATAGCCTACGAGCAGTACTTC
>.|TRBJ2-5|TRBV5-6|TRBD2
CASSPGLAGGWETQYF
TGTGCCAGCAGCCCAGGACTAGCGGGAGGATGGGAGACCCAGTACTTC
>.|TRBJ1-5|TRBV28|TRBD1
CATGTGVHGQPQHF
TGTGCCACCGGGACAGGGGTTCATGGTCAGCCCCAGCATTTT
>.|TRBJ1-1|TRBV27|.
CASSSGVGSTEAFF
TGTGCCAGCAGTTCGGGGGTTGGGAGCACTGAAGCTTTCTTT
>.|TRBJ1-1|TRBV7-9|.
CASIIDRPWDTEAFF
TGTGCCAGCATCATTGACAGGCCTTGGGACACTGAAGCTTTCTTT
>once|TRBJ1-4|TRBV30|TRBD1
CAWSVTTGGREKLFF
TGTGCCTGGAGCGTAACGACAGGGGGCCGTGAAAAACTGTTTTTT
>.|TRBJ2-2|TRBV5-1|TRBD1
CASSLGGTGHSTGELFF
TGCGCCAGCAGCTTGGGGGGGACAGGCCACTCGACCGGGGAGCTGTTTTTT
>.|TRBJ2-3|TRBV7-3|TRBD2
CASSLRLAGGPWGQSDTQYF
TGTGCCAGCAGCTTAAGATTAGCGGGAGGGCCCTGGGGTCAATCAGATACGCAGTATTTT
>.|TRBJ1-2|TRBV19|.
CASLTGPYGYTF
TGTGCCAGCCTGACAGGCCCCTATGGCTACACCTTC
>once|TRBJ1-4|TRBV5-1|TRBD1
CASSPGQEDEKLFF
TGCGCCAGCAGCCCGGGACAGGAAGATGAAAAACTGTTTTTT
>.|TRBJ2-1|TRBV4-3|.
CASSPSGGSYNEQFF
TGCGCCAGCAGCCCCTCCGGGGGCTCCTACAATGAGCAGTTCTTC
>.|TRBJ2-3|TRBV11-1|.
CASSISTDTQYF
TGTGCCAGCAGCATAAGCACAGATACGCAGTATTTT
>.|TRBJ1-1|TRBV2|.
CASPVEAFF
TGTGCCAGCCCGGTTGAAGCTTTCTTT
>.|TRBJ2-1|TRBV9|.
CASSSRTAEQFF
TGTGCCAGCAGCTCCCGGACAGCCGAGCAGTTCTTC